Below, 2 T cell receptor beta chains from the same sample are listed, as sequenced in a study of blood T cells in healthy people across ages (dated by TCRdb to the mid-2010s). The library was obtained by 5' RACE. Sequencing used an Illumina HiSeq 2500. A second roughly 7 to 11 cycle PCR used a sample-barcoded 5' primer and a J-beta primer mix. TCRdb trimmed public reads at Q25 via fastp, called clones via MiXCR and kept in-frame beta chains. Each entry is one CDR3 protein sequence, shown with its most common DNA and genes. The sample data list under 800,000 distinct CDR3 sequences, and more than 40% of these were observed just once. The ten biggest clones cover approximately 22% of the sample. The sample comprised blood. Every receptor here comes from a woman in her sixties in good health.

This chain links TRBV20-1 with TRBJ1-1; a weak D match, TRBD1 (5 bases). Trimming shortened V by 6 bases and J by 4 bases, and 15 bases separated the two germline ends. The length of the CDR3 is 13 residues. Germline values: CDR1 DFQATT, CDR2 SNEGSKA (reference sequence). The CDR3 reads CSARSGGGTEAFF. CDR3 coding DNA: TGCAGTGCCCGGTCCGGCGGGGGCACTGAAGCTTTCTTT.

The V call is TRBV20-1, the J call TRBJ2-7; 13 bases align to TRBD2. The J call may be faulty, since TRBJ2-5 better matches the DNA end. There are 15 residues in the CDR3. Germline V gene data show CDR1 as DFQATT and CDR2 as SNEGSKA (reference sequence). CDR3 in DNA: TGCAGTGCTAGAGATCTAAGGACTAGCGGGGGGACCCAGTACTTC. This translates into CSARDLRTSGGTQYF.